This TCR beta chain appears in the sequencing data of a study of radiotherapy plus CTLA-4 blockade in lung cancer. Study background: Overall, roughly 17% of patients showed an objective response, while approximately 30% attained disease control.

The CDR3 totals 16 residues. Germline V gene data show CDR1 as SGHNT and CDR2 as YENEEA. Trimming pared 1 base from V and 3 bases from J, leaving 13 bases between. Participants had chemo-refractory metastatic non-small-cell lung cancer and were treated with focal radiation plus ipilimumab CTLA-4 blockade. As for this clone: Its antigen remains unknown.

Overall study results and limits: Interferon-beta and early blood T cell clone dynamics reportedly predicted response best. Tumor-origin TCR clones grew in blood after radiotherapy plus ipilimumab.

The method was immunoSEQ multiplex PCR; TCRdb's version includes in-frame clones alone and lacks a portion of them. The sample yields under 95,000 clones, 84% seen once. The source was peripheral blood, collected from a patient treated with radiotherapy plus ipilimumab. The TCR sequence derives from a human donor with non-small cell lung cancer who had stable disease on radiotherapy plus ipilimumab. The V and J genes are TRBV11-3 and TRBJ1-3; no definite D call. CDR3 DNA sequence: TGTGCCAGCAGCTTAGGTTCGGACGGAGTTGGAAACACCATATATTTT. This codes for CASSLGSDGVGNTIYF.